The 21 T cell receptor beta chains below come from one sample, sequenced in a study of OX40 agonist ivuxolimab in advanced cancers. TCRdb's table, derived via immunoSEQ multiplex PCR, lists solely in-frame clones and lacks some. Of 65,000 to 75,000 clones listed, around 84% were seen once; the top ten hold about 0.83%. The material sequenced was CD4+ or CD8+ T cells sorted from blood, taken in a trial of the OX40 agonist ivuxolimab. All receptors come from an adult with an advanced solid tumor such as melanoma, head and neck, liver or kidney cancer.

The chain employs TRBV7-8 and TRBJ2-1; 7 bases align to TRBD1. CDR1 SGHVS and CDR2 FQNEAQ come from the germline V gene. The V segment lost 1 base and the J segment 10 bases; nucleotides outside the gene matches: 4. CDR3 length: 13 amino acids. The CDR3 region is CASSLDRGREQFF. The CDR3 region has the DNA TGTGCCAGCAGCTTAGACAGGGGTCGGGAGCAGTTCTTC.

The gene calls are TRBV28 and TRBJ1-3; D not certain. Per germline, CDR1 MDHEN and CDR2 SYDVKM. CDR3 length equals 15 residues. Trimming took off 2 bases at V and 0 bases at J, with 8 bases between the two ends. The DNA of the CDR3 is TGTGCCAGCAGTTTAGAGTCTCACTCTGGAAACACCATATATTTT. It yields the protein CASSLESHSGNTIYF.

The chain recombines TRBV28 with TRBJ1-1, with 7 bases that match TRBD1. From germline, CDR1 is MDHEN and CDR2 SYDVKM. This CDR3 is built from 16 residues. V lost 3 bases, J lost 1 base, and 8 bases stayed unmatched. The DNA for the CDR3 is TGTGCCAGCAGTTTGCTCCAGACAGGGCCGAACACTGAAGCTTTCTTT. Protein sequence: CASSLLQTGPNTEAFF. The entire variable domain, with the rest obtained from reference TRBV28 and TRBJ1-1, is as follows: DVKVTQSSRYLVKRTGEKVFLECVQDMDHENMFWYRQDPGLGLRLIYFSYDVKMKEKGDIPEGYSVSREKKERFSLILESASTNQTSMYLCASSLLQTGPNTEAFFGQGTRLTVV.

The rearrangement links TRBV10-3 to TRBJ1-1; 10 bases map to TRBD1. This CDR3 is built from 13 residues. The V gene end was trimmed by 5 bases and the J gene end by 4 bases; junction bases not matched to a gene: 1. Germline V gene lookup returns CDR1 ENHRY and CDR2 SYGVKD. The CDR3 is CAISRQGATEAFF. CDR3 nucleotides: TGTGCCATCAGTCGACAGGGGGCCACTGAAGCTTTCTTT.

This clone was detected a few times. The genes are TRBV30 and TRBJ2-6; D unclear. CDR3 length: 12 residues. Trimming shortened V by 5 bases and J by 4 bases, and 6 bases separated the two germline ends. Germline lookup yields CDR1 GTSNPN and CDR2 SVGIG (reference sequence). This CDR3 reads CAWGRGANVLTF. Written as DNA, the CDR3 is TGTGCCTGGGGCCGGGGGGCCAACGTCCTGACTTTC.

This rearrangement joins TRBV5-1 to TRBJ2-1; D gene unclear. This CDR3 contains 16 residues. Between the trimmed V and J ends, which lost 2 bases and 1 base, there was a span of 13 bases. Germline loops: CDR1 SGHRS, CDR2 YFSETQ. The chain's CDR3 is CASSFLDAGSYNEQFF. DNA for the CDR3: TGCGCCAGCAGCTTTTTGGACGCCGGATCCTACAATGAGCAGTTCTTC. Based on the CDR3 plus reference TRBV5-1 and TRBJ2-1, the full variable domain is KAGVTQTPRYLIKTRGQQVTLSCSPISGHRSVSWYQQTPGQGLQFLFEYFSETQRNKGNFPGRFSGRQFSNSRSEMNVSTLELGDSALYLCASSFLDAGSYNEQFFGPGTRLTVL.

This rearrangement joins TRBV28 to TRBJ1-1, with a tentative D call TRBD1 (5 bases). CDR1 MDHEN and CDR2 SYDVKM come from the germline V gene. CDR3 size: 13 residues. The V and J ends lost 7 bases and 6 bases respectively, with 15 bases between them. CDR3 region: CASTPGGIPEAFF. The DNA for the CDR3 is TGTGCCAGCACCCCGGGGGGGATCCCTGAAGCTTTCTTT.

The chain recombines TRBV6-6 with TRBJ2-3; perhaps TRBD1 as D (6 bases). V lost 4 bases to trimming and J lost 6 bases, with 14 bases between them. The germline gives CDR1 MNHNY, CDR2 SVGAGI (reference sequence). The CDR3 runs to 14 residues. The CDR3 spells CASSSLGARDTQYF. The CDR3 DNA reads as TGTGCCAGCAGTTCCCTGGGGGCACGGGATACGCAGTATTTT.

The genes are TRBV4-1 and TRBJ2-1, with TRBD2 as a possible D gene (7 bases). V was pared by 0 bases and J by 9 bases, with 18 bases between. The CDR3 runs to 16 residues. Germline V lookup: CDR1 MGHRA, CDR2 YSYEKL. The CDR3 DNA reads TGCGCCAGCAGCCAAGAAGGAGGGGGAGGGCCTAGTGAGCAGTTCTTC. The encoded protein is CASSQEGGGGPSEQFF.

The chain couples TRBV10-3 to TRBJ1-3; D remains ambiguous. The CDR3 has 11 residues. The V end lost 11 bases, the J end lost 0 bases, and 5 bases lay between the germline ends. Germline values: CDR1 ENHRY, CDR2 SYGVKD. CDR3 in DNA: TGTGCCTCGACCTCTGGAAACACCATATATTTT. Translated: CASTSGNTIYF.

The J gene is TRBJ2-5, the V gene TRBV11-2; D ambiguous. The CDR3 consists of 14 residues. V was trimmed by 2 bases and J by 1 base, leaving 8 bases between them. Germline CDR1 is SGHAT and CDR2 is FQNNGV. CDR3 in DNA: TGTGCCAGCAGCTTACGCAGGACCCAAGAGACCCAGTACTTC. It codes for CASSLRRTQETQYF. The whole variable domain, remainder taken from reference TRBV11-2 and TRBJ2-5, is EAGVAQSPRYKIIEKRQSVAFWCNPISGHATLYWYQQILGQGPKLLIQFQNNGVVDDSQLPKDRFSAERLKGVDSTLKIQPAKLEDSAVYLCASSLRRTQETQYFGPGTRLLVL.

V and J are TRBV6-1 and TRBJ2-1; TRBD2 aligns across 16 bases. Germline V gene sequence: CDR1 MNHNS, CDR2 SASEGT. The CDR3 extends over 17 amino acids. The V gene end was trimmed by 4 bases and the J gene end by 7 bases; junction bases not matched to a gene: 7. The CDR3 loop is CASSAGLAGGMGNEQFF. CDR3 in DNA: TGTGCCAGCAGTGCGGGACTAGCGGGAGGGATGGGGAATGAGCAGTTCTTC.

The chain has TRBV6-5 and TRBJ1-1; the D gene is possibly TRBD1 (5 bases). This CDR3 comprises 15 residues. CDR1 MNHEY and CDR2 SVGAGI come from the germline V gene. The germline V and J ends were trimmed by 5 bases and 4 bases, with 17 bases remaining between them. The CDR3 spells CASSLQFWGGTEAFF. For the CDR3, the DNA is TGTGCCAGCAGTCTCCAATTCTGGGGGGGCACTGAAGCTTTCTTT.

In this sample, this clone turned up once. The chain links TRBV27 to TRBJ2-7, with D perhaps assigned TRBD1 or TRBD2 (5 bases each). V dropped 0 bases and J dropped 4 bases, with 10 bases sitting between them. The CDR3 is 14 residues long. Germline values: CDR1 MNHEY, CDR2 SMNVEV (reference sequence). CDR3 in DNA: TGTGCCAGCAGTTTATCGAGGGGCCCTTACGAGCAGTACTTC. Translating it yields CASSLSRGPYEQYF.

This chain joins TRBV7-6 and TRBJ1-3; 7 bases fit TRBD1. After removal of 2 bases from V and 3 bases from J, the junction contained 7 bases not matched to a gene. CDR1 is SGHVS and CDR2 is FNYEAQ in the germline V gene. CDR3 size: 16 residues. The CDR3 protein is CASSLSPAGGGNTIYF. The DNA for the CDR3 is TGTGCCAGCAGCTTATCCCCGGCAGGGGGTGGAAACACCATATATTTT. Full variable domain (missing parts from reference TRBV7-6 and TRBJ1-3): GAGVSQSPRYKVTKRGQDVALRCDPISGHVSLYWYRQALGQGPEFLTYFNYEAQQDKSGLPNDRFSAERPEGSISTLTIQRTEQRDSAMYRCASSLSPAGGGNTIYFGEGSWLTVV.

This clone was seen once. The V call is TRBV7-2, the J call TRBJ2-7; 10 bases match TRBD2. The length of the CDR3 is 17 residues. Germline V gene lookup returns CDR1 SGHTA and CDR2 FQGNSA. V shed 0 bases and J 2 bases; nucleotides not matched to a gene: 7. CDR3 sequence: CASSLARGSGRAYEQYF. CDR3 nucleotide sequence: TGTGCCAGCAGCTTAGCGCGGGGGAGCGGGAGGGCCTACGAGCAGTACTTC. Complete variable domain (other parts from reference TRBV7-2 and TRBJ2-7): GAGVSQSPSNKVTEKGKDVELRCDPISGHTALYWYRQSLGQGLEFLIYFQGNSAPDKSGLPSDRFSAERTGGSVSTLTIQRTQQEDSAVYLCASSLARGSGRAYEQYFGPGTRLTVT.

This clone has only one observation. The rearrangement uses TRBV7-9 and TRBJ2-5; 8 bases fit TRBD2. This CDR3 comprises 15 residues. The trim removed 5 bases at V and 5 bases at J, leaving 10 bases unmatched. Germline CDR1 SEHNR, CDR2 FQNEAQ (reference sequence). The DNA of the CDR3 is TGTGCCAGCAGCACAATACCGGGAGGGGCGGAGACCCAGTACTTC. This encodes CASSTIPGGAETQYF.

CDR3 sequence reads: CASSLAPGQSIYGYTF. DNA of the CDR3: TGTGCCAGCAGCTTAGCGCCGGGACAGTCAATCTATGGCTACACCTTC. This sequence joins TRBV7-2 and TRBJ1-2, with TRBD1 matching 7 bases. The J segment lost 4 bases and the V segment lost 0 bases, leaving 8 bases of the junction unmatched. CDR1 is SGHTA, CDR2 FQGNSA, per germline. CDR3 size: 16 residues. The variable domain in full, with the rest retrieved from reference TRBV7-2 and TRBJ1-2, is GAGVSQSPSNKVTEKGKDVELRCDPISGHTALYWYRQSLGQGLEFLIYFQGNSAPDKSGLPSDRFSAERTGGSVSTLTIQRTQQEDSAVYLCASSLAPGQSIYGYTFGSGTRLTVV.

This chain links TRBV23-1 with TRBJ2-1; TRBD2 aligns across 14 bases. TRBV23-1 is known as an ORF, though its function is uncertain. Unmatched junction bases numbered 13, after V lost 3 bases and J lost 12 bases. The CDR3 consists of 17 residues. CDR3 in amino acids: CASSHPPGTSGSCGQFF. For the CDR3, the DNA is TGCGCCAGCAGTCACCCTCCGGGGACTAGCGGGAGCTGTGGGCAGTTCTTC.

The chain couples TRBV28 to TRBJ2-3; TRBD2 aligns across 10 bases. Germline V gene sequence: CDR1 MDHEN, CDR2 SYDVKM. This CDR3 is 13 amino acids long. J gave up 5 bases and V 10 bases, and 6 bases lay outside the gene matches. CDR3 region: CATLAGGLDTQYF. CDR3 in DNA: TGTGCCACCTTAGCGGGGGGCTTAGATACGCAGTATTTT.

This clone was observed a handful of times. The chain carries TRBV18 and TRBJ2-7; 9 positions match TRBD1. Germline V gene data show CDR1 as KGHSH and CDR2 as LQKENI. The V gene end was trimmed by 4 bases and the J gene end by 6 bases; junction bases not matched to a gene: 4. The CDR3 is 13 residues long. CDR3 bases: TGTGCCAGCTCACGTGGACAGGGGACCGAGCAGTACTTC. Amino acid sequence: CASSRGQGTEQYF.